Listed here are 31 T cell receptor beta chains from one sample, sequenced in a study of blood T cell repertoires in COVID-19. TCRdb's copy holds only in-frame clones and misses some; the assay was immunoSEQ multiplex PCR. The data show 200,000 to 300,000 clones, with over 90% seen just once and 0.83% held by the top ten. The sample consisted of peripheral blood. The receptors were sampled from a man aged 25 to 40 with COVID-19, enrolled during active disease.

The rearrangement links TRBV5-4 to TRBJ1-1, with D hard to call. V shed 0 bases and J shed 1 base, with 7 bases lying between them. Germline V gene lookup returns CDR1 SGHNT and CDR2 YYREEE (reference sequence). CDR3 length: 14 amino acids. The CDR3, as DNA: TGTGCCAGCAGCTTGGATCCCAGGAACACTGAAGCTTTCTTT. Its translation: CASSLDPRNTEAFF.

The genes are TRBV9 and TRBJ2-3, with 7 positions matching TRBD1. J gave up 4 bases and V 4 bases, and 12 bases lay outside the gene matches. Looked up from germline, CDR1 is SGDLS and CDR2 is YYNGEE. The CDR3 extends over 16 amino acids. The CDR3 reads CASSLRGDQGADTQYF. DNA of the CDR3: TGTGCCAGCAGCCTCCGGGGCGACCAGGGGGCAGATACGCAGTATTTT.

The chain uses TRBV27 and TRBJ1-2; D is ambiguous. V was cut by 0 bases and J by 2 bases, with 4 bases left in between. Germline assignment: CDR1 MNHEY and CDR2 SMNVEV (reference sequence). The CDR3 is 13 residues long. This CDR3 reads CASSLSANYGYTF. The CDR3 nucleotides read TGTGCCAGCAGTTTATCAGCCAACTATGGCTACACCTTC.

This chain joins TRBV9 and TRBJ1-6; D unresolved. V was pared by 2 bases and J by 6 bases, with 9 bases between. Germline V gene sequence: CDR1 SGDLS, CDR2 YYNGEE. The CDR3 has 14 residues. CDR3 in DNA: TGTGCCAGCAGCGTTCAGGCACCTAATTCACCCCTCCACTTT. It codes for CASSVQAPNSPLHF.

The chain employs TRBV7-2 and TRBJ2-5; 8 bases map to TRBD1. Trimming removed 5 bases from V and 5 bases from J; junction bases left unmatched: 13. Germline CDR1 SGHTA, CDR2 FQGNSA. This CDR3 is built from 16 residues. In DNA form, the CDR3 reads TGTGCCAGCAGCGGACGAGGACAGGGTGTTCGCGAGACCCAGTACTTC. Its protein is CASSGRGQGVRETQYF. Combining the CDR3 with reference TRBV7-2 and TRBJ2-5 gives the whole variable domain GAGVSQSPSNKVTEKGKDVELRCDPISGHTALYWYRQSLGQGLEFLIYFQGNSAPDKSGLPSDRFSAERTGGSVSTLTIQRTQQEDSAVYLCASSGRGQGVRETQYFGPGTRLLVL.

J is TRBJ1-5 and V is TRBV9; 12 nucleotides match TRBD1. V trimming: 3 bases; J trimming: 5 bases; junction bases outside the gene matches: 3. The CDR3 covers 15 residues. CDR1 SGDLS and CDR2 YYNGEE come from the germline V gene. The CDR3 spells CASSAGTGGDQPQHF. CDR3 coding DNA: TGTGCCAGCAGCGCCGGGACAGGGGGCGATCAGCCCCAGCATTTT. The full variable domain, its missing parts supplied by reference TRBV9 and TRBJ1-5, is DSGVTQTPKHLITATGQRVTLRCSPRSGDLSVYWYQQSLDQGLQFLIQYYNGEERAKGNILERFSAQQFPDLHSELNLSSLELGDSALYFCASSAGTGGDQPQHFGDGTRLSIL.

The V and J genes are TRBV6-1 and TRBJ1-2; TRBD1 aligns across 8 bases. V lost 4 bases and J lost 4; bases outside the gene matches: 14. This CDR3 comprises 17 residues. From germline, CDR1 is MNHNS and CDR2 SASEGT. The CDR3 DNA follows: TGTGCCAGCAGTGTGTATCGCAGGACAGGGTTTACCTATGGCTACACCTTC. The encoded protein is CASSVYRRTGFTYGYTF.

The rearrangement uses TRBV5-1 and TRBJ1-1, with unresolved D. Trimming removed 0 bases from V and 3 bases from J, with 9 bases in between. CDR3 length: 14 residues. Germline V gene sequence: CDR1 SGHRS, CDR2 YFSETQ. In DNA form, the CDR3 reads TGCGCCAGCAGCTTGGCCGGGGAGTACACTGAAGCTTTCTTT. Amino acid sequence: CASSLAGEYTEAFF.

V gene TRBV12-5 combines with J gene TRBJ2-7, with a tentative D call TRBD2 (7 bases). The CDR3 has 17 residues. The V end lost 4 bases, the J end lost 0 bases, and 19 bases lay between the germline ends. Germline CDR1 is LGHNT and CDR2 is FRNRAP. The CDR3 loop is CASGSLGGGTGSYEQYF. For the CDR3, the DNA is TGTGCTAGTGGTTCGTTGGGGGGGGGCACCGGCTCCTACGAGCAGTACTTC.

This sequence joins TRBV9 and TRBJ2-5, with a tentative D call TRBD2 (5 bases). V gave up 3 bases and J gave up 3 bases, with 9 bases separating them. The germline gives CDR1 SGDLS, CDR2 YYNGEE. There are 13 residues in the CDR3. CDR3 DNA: TGTGCCAGCAGCGAGGCAGCGGAAGAGACCCAGTACTTC. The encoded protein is CASSEAAEETQYF.

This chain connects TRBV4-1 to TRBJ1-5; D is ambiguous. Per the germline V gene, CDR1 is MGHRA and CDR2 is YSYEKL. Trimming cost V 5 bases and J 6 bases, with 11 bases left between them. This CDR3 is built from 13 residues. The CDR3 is CASSDREAQPQHF. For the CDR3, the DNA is TGCGCCAGCAGCGACCGGGAGGCTCAGCCCCAGCATTTT.

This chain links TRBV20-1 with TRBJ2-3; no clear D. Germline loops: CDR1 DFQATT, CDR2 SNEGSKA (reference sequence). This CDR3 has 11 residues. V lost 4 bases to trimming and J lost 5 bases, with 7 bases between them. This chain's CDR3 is CSAILLDTQYF. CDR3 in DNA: TGCAGTGCTATCCTACTAGATACGCAGTATTTT.

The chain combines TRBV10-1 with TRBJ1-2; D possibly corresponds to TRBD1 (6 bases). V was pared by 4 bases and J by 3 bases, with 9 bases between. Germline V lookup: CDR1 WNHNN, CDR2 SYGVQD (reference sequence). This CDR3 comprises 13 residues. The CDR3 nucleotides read TGCGCCAGCAGTGCAGGGGCCGACTATGGCTACACCTTC. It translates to CASSAGADYGYTF.

The CDR3 region is CASRKPTSASYNEQFF. The CDR3 nucleotides are TGTGCCAGCAGGAAACCGACTAGCGCGTCCTACAATGAGCAGTTCTTC. V is TRBV27 and J is TRBJ2-1, with 8 nucleotides matching TRBD2. The CDR3 runs 16 residues. The germline V gene has CDR1 MNHEY and CDR2 SMNVEV (reference sequence). Trimming removed 6 bases from V and 1 base from J; junction bases left unmatched: 8.

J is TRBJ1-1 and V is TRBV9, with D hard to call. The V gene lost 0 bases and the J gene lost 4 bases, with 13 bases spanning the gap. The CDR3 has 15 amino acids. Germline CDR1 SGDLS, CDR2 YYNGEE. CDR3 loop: CASSVGRGPTTEAFF. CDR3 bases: TGTGCCAGCAGCGTAGGGCGGGGTCCGACCACTGAAGCTTTCTTT.

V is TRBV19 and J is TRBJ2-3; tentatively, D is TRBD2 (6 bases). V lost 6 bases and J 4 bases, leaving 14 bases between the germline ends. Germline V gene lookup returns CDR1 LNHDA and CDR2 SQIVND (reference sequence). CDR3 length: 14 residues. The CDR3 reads CASREGGPPDTQYF. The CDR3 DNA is TGTGCCAGTAGGGAGGGAGGCCCGCCAGATACGCAGTATTTT.

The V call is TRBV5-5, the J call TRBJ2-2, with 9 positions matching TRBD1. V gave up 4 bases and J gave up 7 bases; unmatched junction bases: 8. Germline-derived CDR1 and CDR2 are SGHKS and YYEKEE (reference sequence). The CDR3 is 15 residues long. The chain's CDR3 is CASSARQGGGGELFF. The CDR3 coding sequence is TGTGCCAGCAGCGCCAGACAGGGGGGCGGCGGGGAGCTGTTTTTT.

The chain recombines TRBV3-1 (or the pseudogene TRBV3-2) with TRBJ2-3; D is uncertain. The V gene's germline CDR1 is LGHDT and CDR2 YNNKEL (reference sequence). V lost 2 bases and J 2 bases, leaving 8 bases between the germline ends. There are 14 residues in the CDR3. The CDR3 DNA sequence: TGTGCCAGCAGCCAACTCCTCGTCACAGATACGCAGTATTTT. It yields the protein CASSQLLVTDTQYF.

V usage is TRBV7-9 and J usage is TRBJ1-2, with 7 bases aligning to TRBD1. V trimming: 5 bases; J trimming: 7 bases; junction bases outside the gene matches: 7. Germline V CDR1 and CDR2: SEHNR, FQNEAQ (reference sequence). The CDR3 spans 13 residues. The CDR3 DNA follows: TGTGCCAGCAGCGCCCCTCGACAGGGTGGCTACACCTTC. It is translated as CASSAPRQGGYTF.

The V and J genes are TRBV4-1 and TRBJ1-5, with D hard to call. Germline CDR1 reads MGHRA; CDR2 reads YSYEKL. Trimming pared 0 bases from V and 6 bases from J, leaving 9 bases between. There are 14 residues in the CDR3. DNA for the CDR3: TGCGCCAGCAGCCAAGAGCGGGGAGGTCAGCCCCAGCATTTT. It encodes CASSQERGGQPQHF.

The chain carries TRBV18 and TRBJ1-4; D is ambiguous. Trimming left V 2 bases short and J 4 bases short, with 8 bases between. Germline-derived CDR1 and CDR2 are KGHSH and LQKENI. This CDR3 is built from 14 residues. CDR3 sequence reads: CASSPTQVNEKLFF. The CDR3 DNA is TGTGCCAGCTCACCAACTCAGGTTAATGAAAAACTGTTTTTT.

CDR3 amino acids: CASSERGHQPQHF. The DNA of the CDR3 is TGCGCCAGCAGTGAGAGGGGGCATCAGCCCCAGCATTTT. The V and J genes are TRBV10-1 and TRBJ1-5, with 7 bases fitting TRBD1. The CDR3 sequence is 13 residues long. Trimming took 2 bases from V and 5 from J; bases not matched to a gene: 0. Germline CDR1 is WNHNN and CDR2 is SYGVQD (reference sequence).

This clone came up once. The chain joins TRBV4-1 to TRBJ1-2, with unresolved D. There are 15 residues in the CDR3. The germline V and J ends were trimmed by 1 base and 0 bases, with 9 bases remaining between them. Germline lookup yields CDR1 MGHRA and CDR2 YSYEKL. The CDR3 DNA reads TGCGCCAGCAGCCAAGTCGCCGTAGCTAACTATGGCTACACCTTC. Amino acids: CASSQVAVANYGYTF.

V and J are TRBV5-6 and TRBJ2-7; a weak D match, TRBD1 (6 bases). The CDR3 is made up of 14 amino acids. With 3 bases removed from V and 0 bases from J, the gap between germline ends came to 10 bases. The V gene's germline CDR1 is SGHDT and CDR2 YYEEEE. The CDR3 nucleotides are TGTGCCAGCAGCTCTGTCAGGGGCTCCTACGAGCAGTACTTC. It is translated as CASSSVRGSYEQYF.

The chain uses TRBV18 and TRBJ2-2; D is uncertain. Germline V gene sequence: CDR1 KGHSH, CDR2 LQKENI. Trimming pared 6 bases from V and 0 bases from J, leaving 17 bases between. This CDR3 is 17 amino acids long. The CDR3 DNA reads TGTGCCAGCTCTCCATTCTCAGTAACCGCGAACACCGGGGAGCTGTTTTTT. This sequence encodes CASSPFSVTANTGELFF. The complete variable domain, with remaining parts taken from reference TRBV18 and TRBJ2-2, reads NAGVMQNPRHLVRRRGQEARLRCSPMKGHSHVYWYRQLPEEGLKFMVYLQKENIIDESGMPKERFSAEFPKEGPSILRIQQVVRGDSAAYFCASSPFSVTANTGELFFGEGSRLTVL.

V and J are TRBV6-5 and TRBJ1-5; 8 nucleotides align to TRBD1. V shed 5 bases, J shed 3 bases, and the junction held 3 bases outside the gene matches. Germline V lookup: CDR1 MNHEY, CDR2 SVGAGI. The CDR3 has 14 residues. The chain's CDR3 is CASSNRGYNQPQHF. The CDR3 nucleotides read TGTGCCAGCAGTAACAGGGGGTACAATCAGCCCCAGCATTTT.

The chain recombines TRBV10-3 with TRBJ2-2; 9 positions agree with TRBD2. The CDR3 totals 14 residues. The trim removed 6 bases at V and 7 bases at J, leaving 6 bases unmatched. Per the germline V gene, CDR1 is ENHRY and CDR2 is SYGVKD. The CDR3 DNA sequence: TGTGCCATCAGGAGCGGGGGGCTTGGCGGGGAGCTGTTTTTT. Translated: CAIRSGGLGGELFF.

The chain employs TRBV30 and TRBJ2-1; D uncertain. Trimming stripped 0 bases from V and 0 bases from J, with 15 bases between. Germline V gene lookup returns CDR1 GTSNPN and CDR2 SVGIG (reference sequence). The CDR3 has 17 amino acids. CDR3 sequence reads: CAWSVALRSRSYNEQFF. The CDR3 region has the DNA TGTGCCTGGAGTGTAGCATTGAGGAGTCGCTCCTACAATGAGCAGTTCTTC.

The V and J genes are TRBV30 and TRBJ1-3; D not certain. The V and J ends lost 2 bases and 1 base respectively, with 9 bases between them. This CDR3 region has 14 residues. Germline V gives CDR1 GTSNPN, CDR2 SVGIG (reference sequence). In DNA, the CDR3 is TGTGCCTGGAGTTTGGAGCGTTCTGGAAACACCATATATTTT. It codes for CAWSLERSGNTIYF.

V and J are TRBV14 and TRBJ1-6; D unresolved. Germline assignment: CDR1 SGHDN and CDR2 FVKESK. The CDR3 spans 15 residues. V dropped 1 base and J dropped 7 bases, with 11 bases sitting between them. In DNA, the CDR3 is TGTGCCAGCAGCCAAGTGTCGACTAAGAATTCACCCCTCCACTTT. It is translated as CASSQVSTKNSPLHF.

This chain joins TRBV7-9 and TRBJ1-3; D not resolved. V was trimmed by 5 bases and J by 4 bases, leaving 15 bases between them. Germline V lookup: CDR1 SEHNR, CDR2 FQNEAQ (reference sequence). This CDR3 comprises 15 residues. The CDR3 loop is CASSPDNLHGNTIYF. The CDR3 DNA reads TGTGCCAGCAGCCCCGACAACCTCCACGGAAACACCATATATTTT.